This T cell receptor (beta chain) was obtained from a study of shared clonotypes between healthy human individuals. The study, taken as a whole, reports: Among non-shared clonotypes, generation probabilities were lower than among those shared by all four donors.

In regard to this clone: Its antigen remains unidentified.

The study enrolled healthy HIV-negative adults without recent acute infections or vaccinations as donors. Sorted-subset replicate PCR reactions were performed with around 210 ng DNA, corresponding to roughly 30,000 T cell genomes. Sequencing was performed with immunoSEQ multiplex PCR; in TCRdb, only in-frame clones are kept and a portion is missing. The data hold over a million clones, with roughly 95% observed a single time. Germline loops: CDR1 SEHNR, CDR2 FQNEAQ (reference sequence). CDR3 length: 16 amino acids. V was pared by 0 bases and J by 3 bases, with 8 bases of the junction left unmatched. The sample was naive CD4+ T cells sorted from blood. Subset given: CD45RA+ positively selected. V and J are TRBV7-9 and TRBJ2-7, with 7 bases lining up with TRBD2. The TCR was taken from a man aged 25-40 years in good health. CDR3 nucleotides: TGTGCCAGCAGCTTAGCGCTGGCCTCGGGGGGCTACGAGCAGTACTTC. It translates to CASSLALASGGYEQYF.